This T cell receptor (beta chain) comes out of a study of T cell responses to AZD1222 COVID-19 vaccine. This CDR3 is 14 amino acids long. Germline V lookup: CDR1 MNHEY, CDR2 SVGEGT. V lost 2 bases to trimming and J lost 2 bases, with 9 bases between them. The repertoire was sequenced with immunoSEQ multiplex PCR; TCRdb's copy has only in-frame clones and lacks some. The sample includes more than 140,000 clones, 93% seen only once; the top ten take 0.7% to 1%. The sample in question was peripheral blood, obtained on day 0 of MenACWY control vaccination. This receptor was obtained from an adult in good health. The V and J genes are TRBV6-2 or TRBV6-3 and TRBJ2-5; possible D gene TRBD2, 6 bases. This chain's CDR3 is CASSYPGVQETQYF. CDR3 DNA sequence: TGTGCCAGCAGTTACCCGGGGGTTCAAGAGACCCAGTACTTC.